The 16 T cell receptor beta chains below were found in one sample sequenced in a study of regulatory T cells in long-lasting Graves disease. The time point denotes: persistent/refractory GD, antithyroid drugs over 5 years with positive TRAb. Isolated PBMC RNA provided the starting material for the TCR library. The TCR beta library used iRepertoire HTBI primers with Arm-PCR amplification of CDR3. TCRdb independently ran MiXCR on the multiplex PCR reads; one entry per CDR3 protein. The repertoire has 400,000 to 600,000 distinct CDR3 sequences, around a fifth of them found once; the top ten carry roughly 7.7%. The sample in question was peripheral blood mononuclear cells (PBMCs), obtained when the disease was refractory, from a patient treated with antithyroid drugs. The receptor source for this set is a female donor with Graves disease.

This clonotype came up many times. CDR3 bases: TGTGCCAGCAGTTCCCAGCGGGGGGGCCGGGAGACCCAGTACTTC. It yields the protein CASSSQRGGRETQYF. The chain uses TRBV27 and TRBJ2-5; TRBD2 matches 10 bases. Looked up from germline, CDR1 is MNHEY and CDR2 is SMNVEV (reference sequence). This CDR3 has 15 amino acids. The V segment lost 4 bases and the J segment 5 bases; nucleotides outside the gene matches: 7.

This clonotype has at least ten counts. This chain uses TRBV6-1 with TRBJ1-2; D is ambiguous. CDR1 is MNHNS, CDR2 SASEGT, per germline. V was cut by 6 bases and J by 4 bases, with 12 bases left in between. The CDR3 has 13 amino acids. CDR3 coding DNA: TGTGCCAGCAGCACCGGATCGATCTATGGCTACACCTTC. It codes for CASSTGSIYGYTF.

The V call is TRBV28, the J call TRBJ2-7, with TRBD1 matching 8 bases. Germline lookup yields CDR1 MDHEN and CDR2 SYDVKM. After removal of 8 bases from V and 3 bases from J, the junction contained 12 bases not matched to a gene. This CDR3 has 15 residues. In DNA form, the CDR3 reads TGTGCCAGCTCCCCGTCGAGCAGGGGGCACTACGAGCAGTACTTC. Protein: CASSPSSRGHYEQYF.

This clonotype was recorded a few times. This sequence joins TRBV29-1 and TRBJ2-5, with 13 bases fitting TRBD2. This CDR3 region has 15 residues. Germline V gene data show CDR1 as SQVTM and CDR2 as ANQGSEA. Germline trimming cut 6 bases from V and 2 bases from J; bases unmatched to any gene: 6. The CDR3 DNA is TGCAGCGTGCCCTCACTAGCGGGGGGGCAAGAGACCCAGTACTTC. The encoded protein is CSVPSLAGGQETQYF.

This clonotype was picked up a small number of times. This chain links TRBV6-5 with TRBJ1-2; 9 positions match TRBD1. Losses at the gene ends were 2 bases for V and 5 bases for J; bases not matched to a gene: 12. Germline loops: CDR1 MNHEY, CDR2 SVGAGI. CDR3 length: 17 amino acids. The CDR3 loop reads CASSYPISGTGWYGYTF. The CDR3 bases are TGTGCCAGCAGTTACCCTATTTCCGGGACAGGGTGGTATGGCTACACCTTC.

In its sample, this clonotype was seen many times. The gene calls are TRBV28 and TRBJ2-5; D possibly corresponds to TRBD1 (5 bases). The CDR3 covers 12 residues. CDR1 and CDR2 (germline): MDHEN, SYDVKM. V lost 3 bases, J lost 8 bases, and 10 bases lay in between. CDR3 sequence: CASSLDMSTQYF. The CDR3, as DNA: TGTGCCAGCAGTTTGGACATGTCCACCCAGTACTTC. The variable domain in full, with the rest retrieved from reference TRBV28 and TRBJ2-5, is DVKVTQSSRYLVKRTGEKVFLECVQDMDHENMFWYRQDPGLGLRLIYFSYDVKMKEKGDIPEGYSVSREKKERFSLILESASTNQTSMYLCASSLDMSTQYFGPGTRLLVL.

This clonotype was counted only a few times. The chain is built from TRBV29-1 and TRBJ1-1, with D uncertain. This CDR3 has 15 amino acids. The germline CDR1 and CDR2 sequences are SQVTM and ANQGSEA. The germline V and J ends were trimmed by 3 bases and 1 base, with 15 bases remaining between them. This CDR3 is CSVDPRGLGNTEAFF. In DNA, the CDR3 is TGCAGCGTTGATCCCAGAGGACTGGGGAACACTGAAGCTTTCTTT.

This clonotype was observed at least ten times. This chain links TRBV28 with TRBJ2-7; D might be TRBD2 (5 bases). The V end lost 1 base, the J end lost 3 bases, and 25 bases lay between the germline ends. The CDR3 contains 19 residues. Germline loops: CDR1 MDHEN, CDR2 SYDVKM. CDR3 loop: CASSLSGIGAGGPYYEQYF. CDR3 sequence (DNA): TGTGCCAGCAGTTTATCTGGTATTGGCGCGGGCGGGCCCTACTACGAGCAGTACTTC.

At least ten counts were recorded for this clonotype. The CDR3 DNA reads as TGTGCCACCACGGAGACTAGCGGGAACCAAGAGACCCAGTACTTC. This gives the protein CATTETSGNQETQYF. This chain links TRBV24-1 with TRBJ2-5; 11 bases align to TRBD2. CDR1 is KGHDR and CDR2 is SFDVKD in the germline V gene. The CDR3 consists of 15 residues. V dropped 8 bases and J dropped 0; count of bases not matched to a gene: 4.

This clonotype was picked up many times. The CDR3: CASSPRGTKSSPLHF. CDR3 DNA: TGTGCCAGCAGCCCCCGTGGTACCAAAAGTTCACCCCTCCACTTT. The chain uses TRBV11-2 and TRBJ1-6; D gene ambiguous. Per germline, CDR1 SGHAT and CDR2 FQNNGV. CDR3 size: 15 residues. The germline V and J ends were trimmed by 5 bases and 9 bases, with 17 bases remaining between them. Full variable domain (outside the CDR3, taken from reference TRBV11-2 and TRBJ1-6): EAGVAQSPRYKIIEKRQSVAFWCNPISGHATLYWYQQILGQGPKLLIQFQNNGVVDDSQLPKDRFSAERLKGVDSTLKIQPAKLEDSAVYLCASSPRGTKSSPLHFGNGTRLTVT.

This clonotype has a count of ten or more. The V and J genes are TRBV11-3 and TRBJ2-5; the match to TRBD2 covers 7 bases. Germline V gene sequence: CDR1 SGHNT, CDR2 YENEEA. The trim removed 2 bases at V and 0 bases at J, leaving 3 bases unmatched. The CDR3 covers 15 residues. CDR3 sequence (DNA): TGTGCCAGCAGCTTATCTACTAGCGACCAAGAGACCCAGTACTTC. It specifies CASSLSTSDQETQYF.

This rearrangement joins TRBV7-2 to TRBJ2-7, with 7 bases lining up with TRBD2. The CDR3 runs to 14 residues. The germline CDR1 and CDR2 sequences are SGHTA and FQGNSA. With 1 base clipped from V and 6 bases from J, the junction kept 6 bases outside the gene matches. The CDR3 loop is CASSLVVGGGEQYF. The CDR3 DNA sequence: TGTGCCAGCAGCTTAGTCGTGGGGGGGGGCGAGCAGTACTTC.

This clonotype came up a few times. The gene calls are TRBV5-6 and TRBJ2-7, with D unresolved. Germline CDR1 SGHDT, CDR2 YYEEEE. This CDR3 spans 16 amino acids. Trimming took off 5 bases at V and 4 bases at J, with 22 bases between the two ends. CDR3 amino acids: CASSIVTGPSLYEQYF. The CDR3 DNA reads TGTGCCAGCAGTATTGTCACCGGCCCCTCTTTATACGAGCAGTACTTC. The full variable domain, with the rest looked up from reference TRBV5-6 and TRBJ2-7, is DAGVTQSPTHLIKTRGQQVTLRCSPKSGHDTVSWYQQALGQGPQFIFQYYEEEERQRGNFPDRFSGHQFPNYSSELNVNALLLGDSALYLCASSIVTGPSLYEQYFGPGTRLTVT.

The chain links TRBV20-1 to TRBJ1-5; a weak D match, TRBD1 (5 bases). Germline CDR1 and CDR2: DFQATT and SNEGSKA (reference sequence). Trimming took 4 bases from V and 6 from J, leaving 16 bases between them. The CDR3 covers 14 residues. The CDR3 loop is CSAKTFQGPQPQHF. In DNA form, the CDR3 reads TGCAGTGCTAAGACATTTCAGGGACCTCAGCCCCAGCATTTT.

Remarks on this clonotype: A much larger clone differs by one base, so this may be a read error. The J gene is TRBJ1-2, the V gene TRBV28; D uncertain. V was pared by 1 base and J by 6 bases, with 15 bases between. CDR3 length: 15 residues. Per germline, CDR1 MDHEN and CDR2 SYDVKM. Written as DNA, the CDR3 is TGTGCCAGCAGTTTATTATTCGAAGCTGGGGATGGCTACACCTTC. Encoded protein: CASSLLFEAGDGYTF.

This clonotype showed up just a few times. The rearrangement links TRBV6-2 or TRBV6-3 to TRBJ2-5; 8 bases are a match to TRBD2. Trimming took 3 bases from V and 3 from J; bases not matched to a gene: 12. This CDR3 comprises 17 residues. CDR1 is MNHEY, CDR2 SVGEGT, per germline. The CDR3 reads CASSYDRSGGPKETQYF. The CDR3 DNA reads TGTGCCAGCAGTTATGACCGGAGCGGGGGCCCAAAAGAGACCCAGTACTTC.